The 4 T cell receptor beta chains in this list originate from one sample, sequenced in a study of cytomegalovirus exposure and HLA in healthy donors. Here immunoSEQ multiplex PCR was the method, and the copy in TCRdb shows in-frame clones only, minus some. Here the sample spans roughly 250,000 clones, approximately 86% being singletons. The sample consisted of PBMCs. The receptors were gathered from a woman in her thirties in good health and CMV-seropositive.

The gene calls are TRBV6-1 and TRBJ1-2; D is unresolved. Germline V gene data show CDR1 as MNHNS and CDR2 as SASEGT. V lost 1 base, J lost 8 bases, and 17 bases lay in between. The CDR3 contains 15 residues. CDR3 coding DNA: TGTGCCAGCAGTGAAGAGGCAGGATCCCCCAGGGGCTACACCTTC. Protein sequence: CASSEEAGSPRGYTF.

The CDR3 is CASSLETGAAGYTF. The CDR3 nucleotides read TGCGCCAGCAGCTTGGAAACAGGGGCTGCTGGCTACACCTTC. The V and J genes are TRBV5-1 and TRBJ1-2; 7 bases are a match to TRBD1. V lost 0 bases, J lost 7 bases, and 6 bases stayed unmatched. Germline lookup yields CDR1 SGHRS and CDR2 YFSETQ. This CDR3 region has 14 residues.

The V call is TRBV6-1, the J call TRBJ2-3; D is unclear. V was cut by 1 base and J by 0 bases, with 5 bases left in between. The CDR3 is 14 residues long. Germline V gene lookup returns CDR1 MNHNS and CDR2 SASEGT. CDR3 sequence reads: CASSEVSSTDTQYF. For the CDR3, the DNA is TGTGCCAGCAGTGAAGTCAGTAGCACAGATACGCAGTATTTT.

The rearrangement uses TRBV29-1 and TRBJ1-2; 9 positions match TRBD1. This CDR3 spans 11 amino acids. Germline trimming cut 7 bases from V and 10 bases from J; bases unmatched to any gene: 7. Looked up from germline, CDR1 is SQVTM and CDR2 is ANQGSEA. In DNA, the CDR3 is TGCAGCGCTGGGACAGGGCATTCCTACACCTTC. Translated: CSAGTGHSYTF. Full variable domain (outside the CDR3, taken from reference TRBV29-1 and TRBJ1-2): SAVISQKPSRDICQRGTSLTIQCQVDSQVTMMFWYRQQPGQSLTLIATANQGSEATYESGFVIDKFPISRPNLTFSTLTVSNMSPEDSSIYLCSAGTGHSYTFGSGTRLTVV.